This TCR beta chain came from a study of cytomegalovirus exposure and HLA in healthy donors. Findings and limits, study-wide: Accurate prediction of most subjects' HLA-A and HLA-B alleles from TCR beta sequences was reported. Per a later analysis, HLA-associated TCR beta chains showed more clonal expansion than other, equally common TCR beta chains.

The study ran its PCR with 60 Vbeta and 13 Jbeta primers. The repertoire was sequenced with immunoSEQ multiplex PCR; TCRdb's copy has only in-frame clones and lacks some. The sample totals approximately 50,000 clones. Unmatched junction bases numbered 14, after V lost 3 bases and J lost 5 bases. From germline, CDR1 is SQVTM and CDR2 ANQGSEA. This CDR3 spans 16 amino acids. With regard to this clone: Its antigen remains unidentified.

The source of this sequence is a female donor in good health and CMV-seronegative. The chain uses TRBV29-1 and TRBJ1-1; 8 nucleotides line up with TRBD1. Sequencing was carried out using PBMCs. The CDR3 reads CSVEVRGRGRRTEAFF. CDR3 DNA sequence: TGCAGCGTTGAGGTCCGGGGCAGGGGGCGGAGGACTGAAGCTTTCTTT.